This T cell receptor (beta chain) came from a study of blood T cell repertoires in COVID-19. Study-wide background: Researchers got acute and convalescent COVID-19 samples from the United States, Italy and Spain. The analysed material was cDNA or gDNA that came from T cells, B-cell-depleted T cells, or PBMCs.

Here immunoSEQ multiplex PCR was the method, and the copy in TCRdb shows in-frame clones only, minus some. Of about 74,000 clones in the sample, under 85% were seen once. The material sequenced was peripheral blood. The receptor comes from an older man with acute or convalescent COVID-19.

For the CDR3, the DNA is TGTGCCAGCAGTGTGGAAGGGGGCCAGCCCCAGCATTTT. This encodes CASSVEGGQPQHF. The chain is built from TRBV6-4 and TRBJ1-5; 7 bases fit TRBD1. The germline gives CDR1 MRHNA, CDR2 SNTAGT. Losses at the gene ends were 4 bases for V and 7 bases for J; bases not matched to a gene: 4. The CDR3 runs 13 residues.